This TCR beta chain was retrieved from a study of T cell changes during pregnancy in multiple sclerosis. Only in-frame clones appear in the TCRdb table, and some are missing; sequencing was by immunoSEQ multiplex PCR. The data contain 55,000 to 65,000 clones, 93% of them singletons. Germline V lookup: CDR1 SGHRS, CDR2 YFSETQ. This CDR3 is 15 amino acids long. V was clipped by 3 bases and J by 7 bases; unmatched bases: 6. V usage is TRBV5-1 and J usage is TRBJ2-2; TRBD2 agrees at 10 bases. Sequenced material: CD8+ T cells from peripheral blood mononuclear cells, taken in the third trimester of pregnancy. This clonotype was sampled from a female donor with multiple sclerosis, enrolled in a pregnancy study. The CDR3 region is CASSSPGTSDGELFF. The CDR3 DNA is TGCGCCAGCAGCTCACCCGGGACTAGCGACGGGGAGCTGTTTTTT.